The 27 T cell receptor beta chains presented below share a single source sample, sequenced in a study of blood T cell repertoires in COVID-19 (TCRdb year 2020). Preparation of the library involved the immunoSEQ multiplex PCR assay. This is the immuneACCESS table as TCRdb keeps it, with only in-frame sequences that have V and J called. A part of the clones is gone; compared with another copy, unresolved V genes explain less than half, and the rest is unexplained. This sample lists 70,000 to 75,000 clones; 79% were detected once. In total, the top ten clones hold about a quarter of the sample. The source material was peripheral blood. These receptors originate from a man aged 55-75 years with active or convalescent COVID-19.

The rearrangement joins TRBV2 to TRBJ1-1, with a tentative D call TRBD1 (5 bases). This CDR3 is built from 13 residues. The V gene's germline CDR1 is SNHLY and CDR2 FYNNEI. The V end lost 6 bases, the J end lost 0 bases, and 8 bases lay between the germline ends. The CDR3 coding sequence is TGTGCCAGCAGACAGGAAATGAACACTGAAGCTTTCTTT. This translates into CASRQEMNTEAFF.

The J gene is TRBJ1-1, the V gene TRBV5-1; the D is unclear. The CDR3 contains 14 residues. Trimming pared 3 bases from V and 3 bases from J, leaving 12 bases between. Germline V gene data show CDR1 as SGHRS and CDR2 as YFSETQ. The CDR3 sequence is CASSSSGGDTEAFF. For the CDR3, the DNA is TGCGCCAGCAGCTCGTCTGGCGGGGACACTGAAGCTTTCTTT.

The DNA of the CDR3 is TGTGCCAGCGCGCGACTAGCGGGGACGGAGGAGACCCAGTACTTC. Translated, it gives CASARLAGTEETQYF. The chain employs TRBV18 and TRBJ2-5; 11 nucleotides line up with TRBD2. Germline lookup yields CDR1 KGHSH and CDR2 LQKENI. With V trimmed by 8 bases and J by 5 bases, 10 bases remained unmatched. This CDR3 has 15 residues.

The chain carries TRBV11-2 and TRBJ2-7; D is perhaps TRBD2 (5 bases). Trimming stripped 2 bases from V and 3 bases from J, with 11 bases between. The CDR3 spans 14 residues. Germline values: CDR1 SGHAT, CDR2 FQNNGV. CDR3 coding DNA: TGTGCCAGCAGCTTACTTCCGGGGAGCTACGAGCAGTACTTC. Residues: CASSLLPGSYEQYF.

The rearrangement uses TRBV7-3 and TRBJ1-1; D gene ambiguous. Germline CDR1 is SGHTA and CDR2 is FQGTGA. V was pared by 1 base and J by 10 bases, with 10 bases between. There are 12 residues in the CDR3. CDR3 DNA sequence: TGTGCCAGCAGCTTAAGGCCTCGAGGAGCTTTCTTT. Its translation: CASSLRPRGAFF.

This clone was counted only a few times. The rearrangement joins TRBV20-1 to TRBJ1-2, with D tentatively TRBD1 (6 bases). The CDR3 length is 11 residues. V gave up 6 bases and J gave up 6 bases, with 11 bases separating them. Germline CDR1 and CDR2: DFQATT and SNEGSKA (reference sequence). CDR3 coding DNA: TGCAGTGCCGAGACAGGAAATGGCTACACCTTC. Protein sequence: CSAETGNGYTF.

DNA for the CDR3: TGTGCCAGTAGTGTACTGGGGCAGAACACTGAAGCTTTCTTT. This encodes CASSVLGQNTEAFF. The chain couples TRBV19 to TRBJ1-1, with a weak D call TRBD1 (5 bases). The length of the CDR3 is 14 residues. Deletions cut 5 bases from V and 1 base from J, with 11 bases between. Germline V gene lookup returns CDR1 LNHDA and CDR2 SQIVND (reference sequence).

This clone has a single count. J is TRBJ1-6 and V is TRBV5-6; the D is unclear. With 2 bases removed from V and 8 bases from J, the gap between germline ends came to 11 bases. Germline V gene lookup returns CDR1 SGHDT and CDR2 YYEEEE. The CDR3 spans 14 residues. This CDR3 is CASSLGLSDSPLHF. Here the CDR3 DNA reads TGTGCCAGCAGCTTAGGACTGTCCGATTCACCCCTCCACTTT. Looking up the rest from reference TRBV5-6 and TRBJ1-6 gives the full variable domain: DAGVTQSPTHLIKTRGQQVTLRCSPKSGHDTVSWYQQALGQGPQFIFQYYEEEERQRGNFPDRFSGHQFPNYSSELNVNALLLGDSALYLCASSLGLSDSPLHFGNGTRLTVT.

The CDR3 reads CASTPGQGQETQYF. CDR3 nucleotides: TGTGCCAGCACCCCGGGACAGGGGCAAGAGACCCAGTACTTC. This rearrangement joins TRBV7-8 to TRBJ2-5, with 10 bases matching TRBD1. The CDR3 covers 14 residues. Trimming at V came to 7 bases and at J to 2 bases, leaving 4 bases not matched to a gene. Germline V gene data show CDR1 as SGHVS and CDR2 as FQNEAQ.

The chain combines TRBV6-5 with TRBJ1-6; 9 bases are a match to TRBD1. The CDR3 spans 15 residues. CDR1 is MNHEY, CDR2 SVGAGI, per germline. J lost 2 bases, V lost 6 bases, and 2 bases had no gene match. CDR3 nucleotide sequence: TGTGCCAGCAGGGACAGGGGTCCCTATAATTCACCCCTCCACTTT. Protein product: CASRDRGPYNSPLHF.

The rearrangement links TRBV7-2 to TRBJ2-4; possibly TRBD2 for D (5 bases). Looked up from germline, CDR1 is SGHTA and CDR2 is FQGNSA. The CDR3 spans 14 residues. The V and J ends lost 3 bases and 0 bases respectively, with 6 bases between them. CDR3 in amino acids: CASSLDSAKNIQYF. CDR3 in DNA: TGTGCCAGCAGCTTGGACTCAGCCAAAAACATTCAGTACTTC.

The V call is TRBV10-3, the J call TRBJ1-6; D gene unclear. The ends were cut back, 6 bases at V and 6 bases at J, with 9 bases in the middle. This CDR3 is 13 amino acids long. Germline CDR1 is ENHRY and CDR2 is SYGVKD. CDR3 loop: CAIRGEGNSPLHF. CDR3 DNA sequence: TGTGCCATCAGGGGAGAAGGTAATTCACCCCTCCACTTT.

The J gene is TRBJ2-7, the V gene TRBV5-1; no firm D call. The CDR3 extends over 16 amino acids. V lost 0 bases, J lost 0 bases, and 13 bases lay in between. Germline V gene sequence: CDR1 SGHRS, CDR2 YFSETQ. CDR3 loop: CASSLAPRLSSYEQYF. DNA for the CDR3: TGCGCCAGCAGCTTGGCCCCGCGCTTGAGCTCCTACGAGCAGTACTTC.

The CDR3 spells CASSGQGGERPDTQYF. CDR3 sequence (DNA): TGTGCCAGCAGCGGTCAAGGGGGCGAGAGACCCGATACGCAGTATTTT. The rearrangement uses TRBV7-2 and TRBJ2-3; 7 bases match TRBD1. The V gene end was trimmed by 5 bases and the J gene end by 6 bases; junction bases not matched to a gene: 14. The CDR3 is 16 amino acids. Germline V gives CDR1 SGHTA, CDR2 FQGNSA.

The chain employs TRBV28 and TRBJ1-2; the D gene is possibly TRBD1 (6 bases). Germline V lookup: CDR1 MDHEN, CDR2 SYDVKM. Trimming cost V 1 base and J 5 bases, with 11 bases left between them. The length of the CDR3 is 14 residues. CDR3: CASSLLGGLYGYTF. The CDR3 DNA is TGTGCCAGCAGTTTATTGGGGGGGCTTTATGGCTACACCTTC.

The chain carries TRBV4-3 and TRBJ2-7; 12 nucleotides align to TRBD2. The germline CDR1 and CDR2 sequences are LGHNA and YSLEER. With 1 base clipped from V and 1 base from J, the junction kept 2 bases outside the gene matches. The length of the CDR3 is 16 residues. The CDR3 region is CASSQGLAGASYEQYF. The DNA of the CDR3 is TGCGCCAGCAGCCAAGGACTAGCGGGGGCTTCCTACGAGCAGTACTTC.

This clone was observed a handful of times. The chain joins TRBV9 to TRBJ1-2; 9 bases map to TRBD1. This CDR3 is built from 15 residues. The J segment lost 6 bases and the V segment lost 0 bases, leaving 6 bases of the junction unmatched. Germline V lookup: CDR1 SGDLS, CDR2 YYNGEE. CDR3 bases: TGTGCCAGCAGCGTAGGTACAGGGGGCTATCATGGCTACACCTTC. It specifies CASSVGTGGYHGYTF.

On this clone: The junction and the germline gene differ at one end; a read error may be behind it. J is TRBJ2-7 and V is TRBV18, with a possible D match to TRBD1 (6 bases). Per the germline V gene, CDR1 is KGHSH and CDR2 is LQKENI. The CDR3 is 14 amino acids. The DNA for the CDR3 is TGTGCCAGCACACCGGGACAAGTGGCCTACGAGCAGTACTTC. Translating gives CASTPGQVAYEQYF.

The chain is built from TRBV7-2 and TRBJ2-7; perhaps TRBD1 as D (5 bases). Germline V lookup: CDR1 SGHTA, CDR2 FQGNSA. V lost 2 bases to trimming and J lost 3 bases, with 11 bases between them. This CDR3 has 14 residues. The DNA for the CDR3 is TGTGCCAGCAGCTTACCCGGACAAAGCTACGAGCAGTACTTC. Translating gives CASSLPGQSYEQYF.

The chain joins TRBV28 to TRBJ2-3; tentatively, D is TRBD2 (7 bases). This CDR3 has 15 residues. V gave up 5 bases and J gave up 0 bases, with 12 bases separating them. Germline CDR1 and CDR2: MDHEN and SYDVKM. The CDR3 spells CASSPGGSSTDTQYF. CDR3 nucleotides: TGTGCCAGCAGTCCGGGGGGCTCTAGCACAGATACGCAGTATTTT.

V gene TRBV28 combines with J gene TRBJ1-5, with a possible D match to TRBD1 (6 bases). The CDR3 has 14 residues. The V end lost 2 bases, the J end lost 6 bases, and 11 bases lay between the germline ends. Per germline, CDR1 MDHEN and CDR2 SYDVKM. The CDR3: CASSLRTGTQPQHF. CDR3 DNA: TGTGCCAGCAGTTTACGTACAGGGACTCAGCCCCAGCATTTT.

This clone was counted between two and nine times. V gene TRBV5-1 combines with J gene TRBJ1-4, with a tentative D call TRBD1 (6 bases). The V and J ends lost 4 bases and 4 bases respectively, with 11 bases between them. Germline-derived CDR1 and CDR2 are SGHRS and YFSETQ. The CDR3 runs to 14 residues. In DNA form, the CDR3 reads TGCGCCAGCAGCCAACAGGGCTATAATGAAAAACTGTTTTTT. Translation gives CASSQQGYNEKLFF.

This chain joins TRBV2 and TRBJ2-1; 10 nucleotides line up with TRBD2. The V segment lost 8 bases and the J segment 3 bases; nucleotides outside the gene matches: 1. CDR1 is SNHLY and CDR2 is FYNNEI in the germline V gene. The CDR3 runs to 13 residues. This chain's CDR3 is CASRTSGYNEQFF. CDR3 nucleotide sequence: TGTGCCAGCCGGACTAGCGGCTACAATGAGCAGTTCTTC.

This chain uses TRBV10-3 with TRBJ2-7; the D is unclear. The CDR3 has 13 amino acids. Germline assignment: CDR1 ENHRY and CDR2 SYGVKD. With 10 bases removed from V and 0 bases from J, the gap between germline ends came to 13 bases. CDR3: CATRDTNSYEQYF. DNA of the CDR3: TGTGCCACACGAGACACCAACTCCTACGAGCAGTACTTC.

The chain employs TRBV19 and TRBJ1-5; D is perhaps TRBD1 (5 bases). With 1 base removed from V and 1 base from J, the gap between germline ends came to 14 bases. The CDR3 totals 17 residues. Germline V gives CDR1 LNHDA, CDR2 SQIVND (reference sequence). The CDR3 DNA is TGTGCCAGTAGTATAGTGGCCGGGGGGATCAGCAATCAGCCCCAGCATTTT. The encoded protein is CASSIVAGGISNQPQHF.

This clone appeared a few times. The chain combines TRBV9 with TRBJ1-6, with TRBD1 matching 7 bases. The CDR3 extends over 15 amino acids. Per germline, CDR1 SGDLS and CDR2 YYNGEE. With V trimmed by 0 bases and J by 7 bases, 4 bases remained unmatched. The CDR3 nucleotides read TGTGCCAGCAGCGTAGGAGACAGGGCGAATTCACCCCTCCACTTT. It encodes CASSVGDRANSPLHF. The complete variable domain, with remaining parts taken from reference TRBV9 and TRBJ1-6, reads DSGVTQTPKHLITATGQRVTLRCSPRSGDLSVYWYQQSLDQGLQFLIQYYNGEERAKGNILERFSAQQFPDLHSELNLSSLELGDSALYFCASSVGDRANSPLHFGNGTRLTVT.

This rearrangement joins TRBV10-3 to TRBJ2-2, with TRBD2 matching 7 bases. The CDR3 is made up of 16 amino acids. V trimming: 6 bases; J trimming: 7 bases; junction bases outside the gene matches: 14. Germline V gene data show CDR1 as ENHRY and CDR2 as SYGVKD. CDR3 sequence: CAISPSGRGRGGELFF. The CDR3 bases are TGTGCCATCAGCCCTAGCGGTCGCGGCCGCGGCGGGGAGCTGTTTTTT.